This T cell receptor (beta chain) was obtained from a study of T-cell memory formation after mild COVID-19. Regarding the study as a whole: CD4/CD8 balance held among clones contracting day 15 to 85, and later expanders leaned CD4+.

TCRdb recomputed calls from the 5' RACE reads with MiXCR, one row per CDR3 protein. The repertoire consists of almost 350,000 distinct CDR3 sequences, with 20% to 25% occurring once and the leading ten covering roughly 21%. CDR1 and CDR2 from the germline V gene are SGDLS and YYNGEE. This CDR3 is 15 amino acids long. Trimming cost V 4 bases and J 7 bases; bases outside gene matches: 13. This clonotype occurred many times. Its antigen is not known. The chain couples TRBV9 to TRBJ1-1, with 7 bases lining up with TRBD1. The material sequenced was PBMCs or a T cell subset sorted from them (not recorded which). The receptor was isolated from a man in his late teens or twenties who had mild COVID-19 (a few samples of this study predate the infection). Cell type and time point are not known. The CDR3 reads CASSSSLGQGGEAFF. DNA of the CDR3: TGTGCCAGCAGCTCCTCTCTGGGGCAGGGGGGTGAAGCTTTCTTT.